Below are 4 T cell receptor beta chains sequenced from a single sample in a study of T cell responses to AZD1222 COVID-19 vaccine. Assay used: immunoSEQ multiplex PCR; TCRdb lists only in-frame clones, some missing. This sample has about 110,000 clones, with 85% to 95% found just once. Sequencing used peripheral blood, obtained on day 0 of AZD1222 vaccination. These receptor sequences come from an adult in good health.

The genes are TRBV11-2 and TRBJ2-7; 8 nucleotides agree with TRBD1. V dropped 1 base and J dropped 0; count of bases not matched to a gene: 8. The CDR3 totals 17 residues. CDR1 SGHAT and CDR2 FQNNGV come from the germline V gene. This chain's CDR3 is CASSLGGRTGSSYEQYF. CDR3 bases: TGTGCCAGCAGCTTAGGGGGAAGGACAGGGAGCTCCTACGAGCAGTACTTC.

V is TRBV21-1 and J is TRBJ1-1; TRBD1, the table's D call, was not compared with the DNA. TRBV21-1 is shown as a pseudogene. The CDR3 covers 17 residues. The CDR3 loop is CASSSSRDRGENTEAFF. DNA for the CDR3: TGTGCCAGCAGCTCGTCCCGGGACAGGGGCGAGAACACTGAAGCTTTCTTT.

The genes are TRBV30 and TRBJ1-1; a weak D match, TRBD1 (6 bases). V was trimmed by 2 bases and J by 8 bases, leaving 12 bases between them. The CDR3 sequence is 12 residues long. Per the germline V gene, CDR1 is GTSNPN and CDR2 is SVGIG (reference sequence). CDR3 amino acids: CAWSPQGLEAFF. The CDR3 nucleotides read TGTGCCTGGAGTCCACAGGGATTAGAAGCTTTCTTT. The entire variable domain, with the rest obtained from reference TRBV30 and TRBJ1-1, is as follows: SQTIHQWPATLVQPVGSPLSLECTVEGTSNPNLYWYRQAAGRGLQLLFYSVGIGQISSEVPQNLSASRPQDRQFILSSKKLLLSDSGFYLCAWSPQGLEAFFGQGTRLTVV.

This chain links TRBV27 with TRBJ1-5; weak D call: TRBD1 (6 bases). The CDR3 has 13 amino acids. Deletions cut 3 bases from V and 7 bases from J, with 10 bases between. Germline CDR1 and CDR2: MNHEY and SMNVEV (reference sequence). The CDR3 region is CASSFRGGQPQHF. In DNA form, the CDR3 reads TGTGCCAGCAGTTTCAGGGGAGGGCAGCCCCAGCATTTT.